This T cell receptor beta chain was identified during a study of blood T cells in healthy people across ages. The V gene end was trimmed by 6 bases and the J gene end by 6 bases; junction bases not matched to a gene: 13. The length of the CDR3 is 15 residues. Germline CDR1 and CDR2: SNHLY and FYNNEI. Then a second PCR, running roughly 7 to 12 cycles, was carried out with a sample-barcoded 5' primer and a J-beta primer mix. TCRdb re-called the 5' RACE reads through MiXCR, storing one row per CDR3 protein. The sample comprises around 1,600,000 distinct CDR3 sequences, 40% to 45% of which are singletons, and 4% rests with the top ten.

Sequenced sample: blood. The chain joins TRBV2 to TRBJ1-1, with TRBD1 matching 7 bases. The sequence was collected from a young woman in good health. DNA of the CDR3: TGTGCCAGCAGCGACATAAACAGGGGAATGGCTGAAGCTTTCTTT. Protein: CASSDINRGMAEAFF.